Listed below are T cell receptor beta chains from one sample, sequenced in a study of technical replicates of blood from a handful of donors. Libraries were prepared by immunoSEQ multiplex PCR; TCRdb keeps only in-frame clonotypes and omits some of them. The sample carries 50,000 to 70,000 clones, around 87% recorded once. The sequenced material came from PBMCs. Every receptor here comes from a human donor in good health. Some clones in this sample may be carry-over from other donors' samples. Each CDR3 is given with its conserved first and last residue. D genes are given only for firm matches. Clone size is shown for a subset of rows, as once, few, many or a class of expanded clone.

TRBD1,TRBV18,TRBJ2-1,-,TGTGCCAGCTCACAGGACAGGTCTGGGAATGAGCAGTTCTTC,CASSQDRSGNEQFF
-,TRBV11-2,TRBJ1-4,-,TGTGCCAGCAGCTTAGGGGGAGTGGGAGAAAAACTGTTTTTT,CASSLGGVGEKLFF
TRBD1,TRBV2,TRBJ2-2,-,TGTGCCAGCAGTGGGTCCCGGGACAGGGGGCAGGTCACCGGGGAGCTGTTTTTT,CASSGSRDRGQVTGELFF
-,TRBV5-8,TRBJ2-2,-,TGTGCCAGCAGTCTCAAGACTGGAGGGACCGGGGAGCTGTTTTTT,CASSLKTGGTGELFF
-,TRBV4-3,TRBJ2-7,-,TGCGCCAGCAGCCAAGATGCCGGACTCTCCTACGAGCAGTACTTC,CASSQDAGLSYEQYF
TRBD1,TRBV27,TRBJ1-2,-,TGTGCCAGCAGTATGCTCCGGGACAGGAGAAACTATGGCTACACCTTC,CASSMLRDRRNYGYTF
-,TRBV7-3,TRBJ2-2,-,TGTGCCAGCAGCTTACAGGGCGGGGAGCTGTTTTTT,CASSLQGGELFF
-,TRBV5-1,TRBJ2-5,-,TGCGCCAGCAGCTTGCGGTTGAGGGAACTCCAAGAGACCCAGTACTTC,CASSLRLRELQETQYF
TRBD2,TRBV27,TRBJ2-5,-,TGTGCCAGCAGTTTAACACTAGCGGGGGGGCCGGAGACCCAGTACTTC,CASSLTLAGGPETQYF
-,TRBV7-6,TRBJ2-2,-,TGTGCCAGCAGTCTCCTCAGGAACACCGGGGAGCTGTTTTTT,CASSLLRNTGELFF
TRBD1,TRBV7-3,TRBJ1-2,-,TGTGCCAGCAGCTTATCGGGACAGGGGGGTGGCTACACCTTC,CASSLSGQGGGYTF
-,TRBV2,TRBJ1-6,-,TGTGCCAGCAGGCCCGGGACAATCAATTCACCCCTCCACTTT,CASRPGTINSPLHF
TRBD2,TRBV30,TRBJ2-1,-,TGTGCCTGGACCCCGATGGTAGCGGGAGGCTACAATGAGCAGTTCTTC,CAWTPMVAGGYNEQFF
-,TRBV7-9,TRBJ2-1,once,TGTGCCAGCAGCTTAGCGTTGGCGGCTTCCTACAATGAGCAGTTCTTC,CASSLALAASYNEQFF
-,TRBV18,TRBJ2-1,-,TGTGCCAGCTCACCTGGCAGTACCTACAATGAGCAGTTCTTC,CASSPGSTYNEQFF
TRBD1,TRBV10-3,TRBJ1-2,-,TGTGCCGCACGTATCGGACAGGGGAACTATGGCTACACCTTC,CAARIGQGNYGYTF
-,TRBV5-1,TRBJ2-7,-,TGCGCCAGCAGCTTGGGATGGGGGACTTCCCTCGAGCAGTACTTC,CASSLGWGTSLEQYF
-,TRBV27,TRBJ2-7,-,TGTGCCAGCAGTTTACTCGCCGGGACAAAAAGGTACGAGCAGTACTTC,CASSLLAGTKRYEQYF
TRBD2,TRBV14,TRBJ2-3,-,TGTGCCAGCAGCCTACTAGCGGGGGGCACAGATACGCAGTATTTT,CASSLLAGGTDTQYF
TRBD1,TRBV18,TRBJ1-1,few,TGTGCCAGCTCACCCCAGGGGGGGAACACTGAAGCTTTCTTT,CASSPQGGNTEAFF
-,TRBV5-5,TRBJ1-2,once,TGTGCCAGCAGCTCAATGACCCGGGGGAATGGATATGGCTACACCTTC,CASSSMTRGNGYGYTF
-,TRBV6-1,TRBJ1-3,-,TGTGCCAGCAGTGAAGAGGGGGTAGGAAACACCATATATTTT,CASSEEGVGNTIYF
-,TRBV15,TRBJ1-4,-,TGTGCCACCAGCAGAGATCAGGAAAATGAAAAACTGTTTTTT,CATSRDQENEKLFF
-,TRBV7-2,TRBJ2-7,-,TGTGCCAGCAGCTTAGAGGGTCAGGGAACCTACGAGCAGTACTTC,CASSLEGQGTYEQYF
TRBD2,TRBV4-3,TRBJ2-5,-,TGCGCCAGCAGCAAGTCGCAGCTAGCGGGGGGTCAAGAGACCCAGTACTTC,CASSKSQLAGGQETQYF
TRBD1,TRBV30,TRBJ1-4,-,TGTGCCTGGAGTCCGATTACAGGGGCATTTGAAAAACTGTTTTTT,CAWSPITGAFEKLFF
TRBD2,TRBV28,TRBJ2-1,-,TGTGCCAGCAGTCAACTAGCGGGAGGTATCGATGAGCAGTTCTTC,CASSQLAGGIDEQFF
-,TRBV30,TRBJ1-2,-,TGTGCCTGGAGCAGGGTGGGCTATGGCTACACCTTC,CAWSRVGYGYTF
TRBD1,TRBV7-7,TRBJ2-2,once,TGTGCCAGCAGCCGCCTGACAGGGGGCTCTGTCGGGGAGCTGTTTTTT,CASSRLTGGSVGELFF
-,TRBV7-9,TRBJ2-7,-,TGTGCCAGCAGCTTCTACGGCTCCTACGAGCAGTACTTC,CASSFYGSYEQYF
TRBD2,TRBV10-3,TRBJ2-3,-,TGTGCCATCAGCCTAGCGGGGAGTAGCACAGATACGCAGTATTTT,CAISLAGSSTDTQYF
TRBD2,TRBV19,TRBJ2-5,once,TGTGCCAGTAGTATATGGGCTAGCGGAAAGCAAGAGACCCAGTACTTC,CASSIWASGKQETQYF
TRBD1,TRBV19,TRBJ1-1,-,TGTGCCAGTAGTCTCCGACAGGGTATGGGGAACACTGAAGCTTTCTTT,CASSLRQGMGNTEAFF
-,TRBV2,TRBJ2-5,once,TGTGCCAGCAGTGAAGGGGTGGGGGGAGAGACCCAGTACTTC,CASSEGVGGETQYF
-,TRBV7-2,TRBJ2-7,-,TGTGCCAGCAGCCAGGGAGGGGGGGGCTCCCGGGAGCAGTACTTC,CASSQGGGGSREQYF
-,TRBV2,TRBJ2-5,-,TGTGCCAGCAGCCTACAGTTTACCCAAGAGACCCAGTACTTC,CASSLQFTQETQYF
-,TRBV6-6,TRBJ1-2,-,TGTGCCAGCAGAGCCCGGACAGCTAACTATGGCTACACCTTC,CASRARTANYGYTF
TRBD2,TRBV7-9,TRBJ2-1,-,TGTGCCAGCAGCTTTAGCCCGCTAGCGGGAGGAAACAATGAGCAGTTCTTC,CASSFSPLAGGNNEQFF
TRBD2,TRBV5-1,TRBJ2-5,-,TGCGCCAGCAGCTGGACTAGCGGGGGAGTTCTCAAAAGGACCCAGTACTTC,CASSWTSGGVLKRTQYF
-,TRBV9,TRBJ2-7,-,TGTGCCAGCAGCGTAGGCGGTAGCGGCTCCTACGAGCAGTACTTC,CASSVGGSGSYEQYF
TRBD2,TRBV13,TRBJ2-1,-,TGTGCCAGCAGCCCCGGAGCGGGAGGTCGATACAATGAGCAGTTCTTC,CASSPGAGGRYNEQFF
-,TRBV5-6,TRBJ2-4,-,TGTGCCAGCAGTAGACAGAAAAACATTCAGTACTTC,CASSRQKNIQYF
TRBD2,TRBV11-1,TRBJ2-1,-,TGTGCCAGCAGCTTAAATCGACTAGCGGCTAGCTCCTACAATGAGCAGTTCTTC,CASSLNRLAASSYNEQFF
TRBD2,TRBV5-1,TRBJ2-3,-,TGCGCCAGCAGCCTGACTGGGACTAGCGGGAGTCTGGGCACAGATACGCAGTATTTT,CASSLTGTSGSLGTDTQYF
-,TRBV4-3,TRBJ1-2,-,TGCGCCAGCAGCCCAAAAAAAACAGGTTACGCCAACTATGGCTACACCTTC,CASSPKKTGYANYGYTF
-,TRBV5-1,TRBJ2-5,-,TGCGCCAGCCGACCTAACACAGCATCCCAAGAGACCCAGTACTTC,CASRPNTASQETQYF
TRBD2,TRBV6-5,TRBJ2-1,-,TGTGCCAGCAGTACCATAGCGGGAGGACGCAATGAGCAGTTCTTC,CASSTIAGGRNEQFF
TRBD1,TRBV29-1,TRBJ2-7,-,TGCAGCGCCGGACAGGGCAGCTACGAGCAGTACTTC,CSAGQGSYEQYF
TRBD2,TRBV7-2,TRBJ2-5,-,TGTGCCAGCAGTGGAGCGGGGGGGCGAGAGACCCAGTACTTC,CASSGAGGRETQYF